The 29 T cell receptor beta chains below come from one sample, sequenced in a study of blood T cell repertoires in COVID-19. The table came from immunoSEQ multiplex PCR; TCRdb's copy has only in-frame clones and leaves some out. The data show about 200,000 clones, approximately 80% seen once. Sequencing input: peripheral blood. The receptors were gathered from a man in his sixties with COVID-19, enrolled during active disease.

This clone was found a few times. This chain uses TRBV3-1 (or the pseudogene TRBV3-2) with TRBJ2-7; 10 nucleotides agree with TRBD1. J was trimmed by 6 bases and V by 3 bases; bases with no gene match: 2. The germline CDR1 and CDR2 sequences are LGHDT and YNNKEL (reference sequence). There are 13 residues in the CDR3. The CDR3 nucleotides read TGTGCCAGCAGCCAGGGGACAGGGGTCGAGCAGTACTTC. Its translation: CASSQGTGVEQYF.

The chain recombines TRBV4-2 with TRBJ1-5; D is possibly TRBD1 (5 bases). V lost 2 bases to trimming and J lost 1 base, with 9 bases between them. Germline lookup yields CDR1 LGHNA and CDR2 YNFKEQ. The CDR3 runs 15 residues. Here the CDR3 reads CASSQTGESNQPQHF. CDR3 DNA sequence: TGTGCCAGCAGCCAAACAGGAGAGAGCAATCAGCCCCAGCATTTT.

The chain links TRBV6-2 or TRBV6-3 to TRBJ1-1, with D possibly being TRBD1 (5 bases). Trimming took off 6 bases at V and 5 bases at J, with 16 bases between the two ends. The CDR3 loop spans 14 amino acids. The germline V gene has CDR1 MNHEY and CDR2 SVGEGT. DNA for the CDR3: TGTGCCAGCAGCCGAATTGGGGGGGGAACTGAAGCTTTCTTT. This codes for CASSRIGGGTEAFF.

V gene TRBV23-1 combines with J gene TRBJ1-6; TRBD1 is a possible D gene (5 bases). TRBV23-1 is an ORF; its function is uncertain. V lost 0 bases, J lost 0 bases, and 18 bases lay in between. The CDR3 is made up of 20 amino acids. The CDR3 sequence: CASSQSWRGRVSSYNSPLHF. CDR3 in DNA: TGCGCCAGCAGTCAATCGTGGCGGGGCCGCGTAAGCTCCTATAATTCACCCCTCCACTTT.

This clone showed up just a few times. The rearrangement joins TRBV7-8 to TRBJ1-3; 7 nucleotides line up with TRBD1. This CDR3 has 16 residues. CDR1 SGHVS and CDR2 FQNEAQ come from the germline V gene. J gave up 4 bases and V 5 bases, and 11 bases lay outside the gene matches. CDR3 sequence (DNA): TGTGCCAGCAGCACTCAGGGGGAAAGGTCGGGAAACACCATATATTTT. This gives the protein CASSTQGERSGNTIYF.

V gene TRBV5-6 combines with J gene TRBJ1-6; perhaps TRBD1 as D (6 bases). CDR1 SGHDT and CDR2 YYEEEE come from the germline V gene. V was clipped by 4 bases and J by 5 bases, with 16 bases between them. The CDR3 loop spans 16 amino acids. CDR3 bases: TGTGCCAGCAGCAGTTACAGGGAATTTAATAATTCACCCCTCCACTTT. It is translated as CASSSYREFNNSPLHF.

This clone was recorded at least ten times. CDR3 region: CSVEASGVKNIQYF. The CDR3 DNA follows: TGCAGCGTTGAAGCTAGCGGGGTCAAAAACATTCAGTACTTC. The chain recombines TRBV29-1 with TRBJ2-4; TRBD2 matches at 9 bases. The germline gives CDR1 SQVTM, CDR2 ANQGSEA. V lost 1 base, J lost 3 bases, and 1 base stayed unmatched. The CDR3 loop spans 14 amino acids.

The chain links TRBV9 to TRBJ1-4; D remains unclear. Germline CDR1 and CDR2: SGDLS and YYNGEE. With 4 bases removed from V and 0 bases from J, the gap between germline ends came to 16 bases. The CDR3 extends over 17 amino acids. CDR3 residues: CASSPTTGAATNEKLFF. In DNA, the CDR3 is TGTGCCAGCAGCCCGACGACCGGAGCCGCAACTAATGAAAAACTGTTTTTT. Complete variable domain (other parts from reference TRBV9 and TRBJ1-4): DSGVTQTPKHLITATGQRVTLRCSPRSGDLSVYWYQQSLDQGLQFLIQYYNGEERAKGNILERFSAQQFPDLHSELNLSSLELGDSALYFCASSPTTGAATNEKLFFGSGTQLSVL.

The chain uses TRBV6-9 and TRBJ2-7; TRBD1 matches at 9 bases. The CDR3 spans 17 residues. The J segment lost 0 bases and the V segment lost 5 bases, leaving 11 bases of the junction unmatched. Germline assignment: CDR1 MNHGY and CDR2 SVAAGI. CDR3 DNA sequence: TGTGCCAGCAGTCAAATCCCCTGGGACAGGGCCTCCTACGAGCAGTACTTC. Its translation: CASSQIPWDRASYEQYF.

V and J are TRBV6-1 and TRBJ1-1; no clear D gene. The V gene's germline CDR1 is MNHNS and CDR2 SASEGT. V was trimmed by 2 bases and J by 2 bases, leaving 6 bases between them. CDR3 length equals 13 residues. Written as DNA, the CDR3 is TGTGCCAGCAGTGAACACCTAAACACTGAAGCTTTCTTT. It encodes CASSEHLNTEAFF.

The chain employs TRBV5-6 and TRBJ1-2, with D unresolved. Trimming shortened V by 4 bases and J by 6 bases, and 10 bases separated the two germline ends. Germline CDR1 is SGHDT and CDR2 is YYEEEE. This CDR3 spans 12 amino acids. CDR3: CASSPGLNGYTF. CDR3 DNA sequence: TGTGCCAGCAGCCCGGGATTAAATGGCTACACCTTC.

The chain carries TRBV3-1 (or the pseudogene TRBV3-2) and TRBJ1-6, with no clear D. This CDR3 is built from 15 residues. CDR1 and CDR2 from the germline V gene are LGHDT and YNNKEL (reference sequence). V lost 6 bases to trimming and J lost 3 bases, with 12 bases between them. This chain's CDR3 is CASRTREGYNSPLHF. The CDR3 bases are TGTGCCAGCAGGACCCGGGAGGGCTATAATTCACCCCTCCACTTT.

V gene TRBV28 combines with J gene TRBJ2-2; TRBD2 might be the D (6 bases). Germline lookup yields CDR1 MDHEN and CDR2 SYDVKM. This CDR3 region has 13 residues. Trimming took 6 bases from V and 4 from J, leaving 9 bases between them. CDR3 bases: TGTGCCAGCAGGCCCGGGAGCACCGGGGAGCTGTTTTTT. Amino acid sequence: CASRPGSTGELFF. Complete variable domain (other parts from reference TRBV28 and TRBJ2-2): DVKVTQSSRYLVKRTGEKVFLECVQDMDHENMFWYRQDPGLGLRLIYFSYDVKMKEKGDIPEGYSVSREKKERFSLILESASTNQTSMYLCASRPGSTGELFFGEGSRLTVL.

The chain links TRBV6-5 to TRBJ2-7; 8 bases are shared with TRBD2. CDR1 is MNHEY and CDR2 is SVGAGI in the germline V gene. Trimming cost V 1 base and J 3 bases; bases outside gene matches: 5. The CDR3 runs 15 residues. CDR3 sequence reads: CASSYYAGGSYEQYF. The CDR3 DNA reads TGTGCCAGCAGTTACTACGCGGGGGGCAGCTACGAGCAGTACTTC.

The chain is built from TRBV20-1 and TRBJ1-2; TRBD1 agrees at 8 bases. CDR1 is DFQATT and CDR2 is SNEGSKA in the germline V gene (reference sequence). Trimming cost V 2 bases and J 14 bases; bases outside gene matches: 7. This CDR3 has 11 amino acids. The CDR3 loop reads CSARQGASETF. In DNA form, the CDR3 reads TGCAGTGCTAGACAGGGGGCATCGGAGACCTTC.

This chain links TRBV5-6 with TRBJ2-4, with 7 bases aligning to TRBD1. Germline V CDR1 and CDR2: SGHDT, YYEEEE. J lost 6 bases, V lost 3 bases, and 9 bases had no gene match. The CDR3 contains 15 residues. CDR3 sequence (DNA): TGTGCCAGCAGCTCCTTCCGACAGGGAACAAACATTCAGTACTTC. Protein: CASSSFRQGTNIQYF.

This clone appeared once. The gene calls are TRBV7-8 and TRBJ1-5; D is perhaps TRBD1 (5 bases). CDR1 is SGHVS, CDR2 FQNEAQ, per germline. The CDR3 totals 16 residues. Deletions cut 5 bases from V and 11 bases from J, with 25 bases between. The CDR3, as DNA: TGTGCCAGCAGCCCCCTAGTGGTCCTCACCCGGGGGGCCCAGCATTTT. Residues: CASSPLVVLTRGAQHF.

The V gene is TRBV27, the J gene TRBJ1-2, with 10 bases identical to TRBD1. The V gene's germline CDR1 is MNHEY and CDR2 SMNVEV (reference sequence). V trimming: 5 bases; J trimming: 4 bases; junction bases outside the gene matches: 10. CDR3 size: 16 residues. CDR3 coding DNA: TGTGCCAGCAGTCCCTCGGACAGGGGGACCCTCTATGGCTACACCTTC. This sequence encodes CASSPSDRGTLYGYTF.

This clone was recorded a few times. V and J are TRBV29-1 and TRBJ1-5, with 7 positions matching TRBD1. Germline values: CDR1 SQVTM, CDR2 ANQGSEA. The V gene end was trimmed by 4 bases and the J gene end by 3 bases; junction bases not matched to a gene: 6. The CDR3 spans 14 residues. This chain's CDR3 is CSVGGTDPNQPQHF. The DNA of the CDR3 is TGCAGCGTTGGGGGGACAGACCCCAATCAGCCCCAGCATTTT.

A word on this clone: An end of the junction does not agree with germline; a read error may underlie this. The identical CDR3 is also encoded by other nucleotide sequences in the sample. This rearrangement joins TRBV2 to TRBJ1-1, with 11 bases identical to TRBD1. Germline values: CDR1 SNHLY, CDR2 FYNNEI. The length of the CDR3 is 15 residues. CDR3 nucleotides: TGCGCCAGCAGTGAACGGACAGGGGGCAGGACTGAAGCTTTCTTT. Translating gives CASSERTGGRTEAFF.

This chain connects TRBV11-2 to TRBJ2-2, with TRBD1 as a possible D gene (5 bases). CDR1 is SGHAT, CDR2 FQNNGV, per germline. Trimming removed 5 bases from V and 6 bases from J, with 16 bases in between. CDR3 size: 15 residues. The CDR3 loop reads CASSPRAGSSGELFF. The DNA for the CDR3 is TGTGCCAGCAGCCCCAGGGCAGGCTCCTCCGGGGAGCTGTTTTTT.

Only one count was recorded for this clone. The chain recombines TRBV6-2 or TRBV6-3 with TRBJ1-1; TRBD1 matches at 8 bases. This CDR3 has 14 amino acids. Losses at the gene ends were 5 bases for V and 1 base for J; bases not matched to a gene: 3. Germline CDR1 MNHEY, CDR2 SVGEGT. The CDR3: CASSQQGGNTEAFF. In nucleotides, the CDR3 is TGTGCCAGCAGTCAACAGGGGGGGAACACTGAAGCTTTCTTT.

The chain is built from TRBV21-1 and TRBJ1-4. TRBV21-1 is given as a pseudogene. The CDR3 has 15 residues. CDR3 nucleotide sequence: TGTGCCAGCAGCAAGAGCGGGGCCGTAGGTGAAAAACTGTTTTTT. This gives the protein CASSKSGAVGEKLFF.

As for this clone: This sample includes further DNA sequences coding for the same CDR3. The chain employs TRBV4-2 and TRBJ1-1; tentative D call: TRBD1 (6 bases). Germline loops: CDR1 LGHNA, CDR2 YNFKEQ. Trimming shortened V by 3 bases and J by 1 base, and 15 bases separated the two germline ends. CDR3 length equals 16 residues. The CDR3 sequence: CASSQERTDGNTEAFF. CDR3 in DNA: TGTGCCAGCAGCCAGGAAAGGACAGACGGGAACACTGAAGCTTTCTTT.

Worth noting for this clone: Other nucleotide sequences from this sample produce the same CDR3. The chain employs TRBV6-1 and TRBJ1-5; weak D call: TRBD1 (5 bases). V gave up 3 bases and J gave up 1 base, with 7 bases separating them. Germline CDR1 reads MNHNS; CDR2 reads SASEGT. The CDR3 loop spans 14 amino acids. The CDR3 sequence: CASSEGLSNQPQHF. CDR3 in DNA: TGTGCCAGCAGTGAGGGACTGAGCAATCAGCCCCAGCATTTT.

Written as DNA, the CDR3 is TGCGCCAGCAGTCAAGGGACAGGGGTCCCCCCTCCCTATGGCTACACCTTC. Translated, it gives CASSQGTGVPPPYGYTF. The rearrangement links TRBV23-1 to TRBJ1-2; 10 bases map to TRBD1. TRBV23-1 is an ORF for which the function is uncertain. V shed 2 bases, J shed 4 bases, and the junction held 10 bases outside the gene matches. CDR3 size: 17 residues.

The V gene is TRBV12-5, the J gene TRBJ2-3; TRBD1 matches at 7 bases. The junction had 4 bases not matched to a gene; V was cut back by 1 base and J by 3 bases. This CDR3 has 15 amino acids. CDR1 and CDR2 from the germline V gene are LGHNT and FRNRAP. The CDR3 DNA reads as TGTGCTAGTGGTTTGGAGGGGGCAGGGACAGATACGCAGTATTTT. Its protein product is CASGLEGAGTDTQYF.

The chain uses TRBV7-2 and TRBJ1-1; D is unresolved. The CDR3 covers 14 residues. Trimming removed 7 bases at V and 4 bases at J, with 16 bases between. Per the germline V gene, CDR1 is SGHTA and CDR2 is FQGNSA. CDR3: CASNPSWETTEAFF. For the CDR3, the DNA is TGTGCCAGCAACCCCTCGTGGGAGACCACTGAAGCTTTCTTT.

The CDR3 DNA is TGTGCCAGCAGCCAAGTCACCCCCCGGACAGGGGCCTATGGCTACACCTTC. It yields the protein CASSQVTPRTGAYGYTF. V and J are TRBV4-2 and TRBJ1-2, with 9 bases lining up with TRBD1. The trim removed 1 base at V and 4 bases at J, leaving 10 bases unmatched. The germline CDR1 and CDR2 sequences are LGHNA and YNFKEQ. CDR3 length: 17 amino acids.